These 18 T cell receptor beta chains were all obtained from the same sample, sequenced in a study of blood T cell repertoires in COVID-19. The method was immunoSEQ multiplex PCR; TCRdb's version includes in-frame clones alone and lacks a portion of them. The sample lists a few hundred thousand clones; 70% to 90% were seen once. Sample: PBMCs or T cells enriched from blood (not recorded which). These receptors were collected from a woman younger than 35 who had recovered from COVID-19.

The chain couples TRBV9 to TRBJ2-2; D gene unclear. V was pared by 4 bases and J by 4 bases, with 11 bases between. Germline CDR1 reads SGDLS; CDR2 reads YYNGEE. The CDR3 contains 14 residues. The CDR3 region has the DNA TGTGCCAGCAGCAGCCGTACCGGCACCGGGGAGCTGTTTTTT. Protein product: CASSSRTGTGELFF.

V gene TRBV5-1 combines with J gene TRBJ1-1, with 7 bases lining up with TRBD1. This CDR3 contains 15 residues. From germline, CDR1 is SGHRS and CDR2 YFSETQ. Trimming removed 0 bases from V and 2 bases from J; junction bases left unmatched: 4. CDR3 residues: CASSLVYRGNTEAFF. In nucleotides, the CDR3 is TGCGCCAGCAGCTTGGTCTACAGGGGCAACACTGAAGCTTTCTTT.

The CDR3 nucleotides are TGTGCCAGTAGTATAGGCCAGGGGTACGCTTTCTTT. As protein: CASSIGQGYAFF. The chain is built from TRBV19 and TRBJ1-1, with D maybe TRBD1 (6 bases). The CDR3 runs 12 residues. Germline CDR1 LNHDA, CDR2 SQIVND (reference sequence). Between the trimmed V and J ends, which lost 1 base and 11 bases, there was a span of 11 bases.

The chain couples TRBV15 to TRBJ2-1; 7 nucleotides agree with TRBD1. This CDR3 has 15 residues. The trim removed 8 bases at V and 1 base at J, leaving 8 bases unmatched. Germline CDR1 LNHNV, CDR2 YYDKDF (reference sequence). Here the CDR3 DNA reads TGTGCCACCTATCTTCACAGGGGATCCTACAATGAGCAGTTCTTC. As protein: CATYLHRGSYNEQFF.

The J gene is TRBJ2-7, the V gene TRBV30; D perhaps matches TRBD2 (5 bases). Trimming pared 1 base from V and 1 base from J, leaving 20 bases between. Germline CDR1 is GTSNPN and CDR2 is SVGIG (reference sequence). This CDR3 spans 17 amino acids. In nucleotides, the CDR3 is TGTGCCTGGAGTGACCCCACTCGACTATTAGGTTCCTACGAGCAGTACTTC. Encoded protein: CAWSDPTRLLGSYEQYF. Full variable domain (rest looked up from reference TRBV30 and TRBJ2-7): SQTIHQWPATLVQPVGSPLSLECTVEGTSNPNLYWYRQAAGRGLQLLFYSVGIGQISSEVPQNLSASRPQDRQFILSSKKLLLSDSGFYLCAWSDPTRLLGSYEQYFGPGTRLTVT.

This sequence joins TRBV12-5 and TRBJ1-2; D ambiguous. Germline loops: CDR1 LGHNT, CDR2 FRNRAP. The CDR3 sequence is 15 residues long. With 0 bases removed from V and 4 bases from J, the gap between germline ends came to 12 bases. CDR3 DNA sequence: TGTGCTAGTGGTTTGGTAGCTGGCGGGCCCTATGGCTACACCTTC. It encodes CASGLVAGGPYGYTF.

The chain recombines TRBV3-1 (or the pseudogene TRBV3-2) with TRBJ2-7; 7 bases are a match to TRBD1. Germline lookup yields CDR1 LGHDT and CDR2 YNNKEL (reference sequence). The junction had 13 bases not matched to a gene; V was cut back by 5 bases and J by 6 bases. The CDR3 sequence is 15 residues long. The CDR3 DNA sequence: TGTGCCAGCAGCAAGACAGGGTTCTCAACGGTCGAGCAGTACTTC. The encoded protein is CASSKTGFSTVEQYF.

This CDR3 is CASGGQSMNTEAFF. Written as DNA, the CDR3 is TGCGCCAGCGGGGGACAGAGCATGAACACTGAAGCTTTCTTT. This chain connects TRBV5-1 to TRBJ1-1; 7 bases agree with TRBD1. The CDR3 runs to 14 residues. Germline CDR1 is SGHRS and CDR2 is YFSETQ. The ends lost 7 bases at V and 0 bases at J; junction bases unmatched: 6. Complete variable domain (other parts from reference TRBV5-1 and TRBJ1-1): KAGVTQTPRYLIKTRGQQVTLSCSPISGHRSVSWYQQTPGQGLQFLFEYFSETQRNKGNFPGRFSGRQFSNSRSEMNVSTLELGDSALYLCASGGQSMNTEAFFGQGTRLTVV.

CDR3 loop: CASSRHSDNYNEKLFF. CDR3 coding DNA: TGTGCCAGTAGTAGACATTCGGACAACTACAATGAAAAACTGTTTTTT. The chain couples TRBV19 to TRBJ1-4; perhaps TRBD1 as D (5 bases). Germline values: CDR1 LNHDA, CDR2 SQIVND (reference sequence). The CDR3 has 16 amino acids. V lost 4 bases, J lost 5 bases, and 17 bases lay in between.

V usage is TRBV27 and J usage is TRBJ1-5; TRBD1 matches at 8 bases. V was clipped by 2 bases and J by 7 bases; unmatched bases: 1. There are 13 residues in the CDR3. The germline gives CDR1 MNHEY, CDR2 SMNVEV (reference sequence). Here the CDR3 DNA reads TGTGCCAGCAGTTTAACAGGGGGACAGCCCCAGCATTTT. It yields the protein CASSLTGGQPQHF.

The gene calls are TRBV19 and TRBJ1-1; D is ambiguous. The V gene's germline CDR1 is LNHDA and CDR2 SQIVND (reference sequence). V lost 5 bases to trimming and J lost 1 base, with 11 bases between them. The CDR3 runs 14 residues. The CDR3 nucleotides read TGTGCCAGTAGTCTCCGGGAGCAGAACACTGAAGCTTTCTTT. It translates to CASSLREQNTEAFF.

The gene calls are TRBV4-2 and TRBJ2-6; D possibly corresponds to TRBD1 (7 bases). Germline assignment: CDR1 LGHNA and CDR2 YNFKEQ. Trimming pared 0 bases from V and 2 bases from J, leaving 17 bases between. This CDR3 is built from 19 residues. The CDR3 protein is CASSQDPRQGGAGANVLTF. CDR3 DNA sequence: TGTGCCAGCAGCCAAGATCCAAGACAGGGCGGGGCTGGGGCCAACGTCCTGACTTTC.

The V call is TRBV21-1, the J call TRBJ2-6; the table's TRBD1 call for D was not verified on the DNA. TRBV21-1 counts as a pseudogene. This CDR3 has 16 amino acids. CDR3: CASSKDRGPKANVLTF. The CDR3 coding sequence is TGTGCCAGCAGCAAAGATAGGGGCCCTAAGGCCAACGTCCTGACTTTC.

The chain links TRBV7-8 to TRBJ1-2; 7 bases align to TRBD1. The CDR3 extends over 13 amino acids. The V gene's germline CDR1 is SGHVS and CDR2 FQNEAQ. The V and J ends lost 0 bases and 6 bases, in that order; junction bases with no gene match: 1. The CDR3 protein is CASSLAGTDGYTF. CDR3 in DNA: TGTGCCAGCAGCTTAGCAGGGACAGATGGCTACACCTTC. Full variable domain (rest looked up from reference TRBV7-8 and TRBJ1-2): GAGVSQSPRYKVAKRGQDVALRCDPISGHVSLFWYQQALGQGPEFLTYFQNEAQLDKSGLPSDRFFAERPEGSVSTLKIQRTQQEDSAVYLCASSLAGTDGYTFGSGTRLTVV.

V is TRBV5-4 and J is TRBJ1-2; TRBD1 might be the D (5 bases). Germline CDR1 and CDR2: SGHNT and YYREEE (reference sequence). The CDR3 is 13 amino acids. V was clipped by 8 bases and J by 4 bases, with 15 bases between them. The CDR3 spells CASTSQGGYGYTF. The CDR3 DNA reads TGTGCCAGTACTAGCCAGGGAGGCTATGGCTACACCTTC. Filled out from reference TRBV5-4 and TRBJ1-2, the complete variable domain reads ETGVTQSPTHLIKTRGQQVTLRCSSQSGHNTVSWYQQALGQGPQFIFQYYREEENGRGNFPPRFSGLQFPNYSSELNVNALELDDSALYLCASTSQGGYGYTFGSGTRLTVV.

The rearrangement uses TRBV7-8 and TRBJ1-5; D is ambiguous. CDR1 is SGHVS, CDR2 FQNEAQ, per germline. Trimming removed 0 bases at V and 3 bases at J, with 9 bases between. The length of the CDR3 is 15 residues. The CDR3 coding sequence is TGTGCCAGCAGCTTAGCCTACAGCTACAATCAGCCCCAGCATTTT. It yields the protein CASSLAYSYNQPQHF.

This clone was counted a single time. The chain is built from TRBV7-9 and TRBJ1-1; 10 nucleotides match TRBD1. The V gene end was trimmed by 1 base and the J gene end by 6 bases; junction bases not matched to a gene: 14. Germline CDR1 and CDR2: SEHNR and FQNEAQ (reference sequence). CDR3 length: 18 amino acids. The CDR3 here is CASSLGRQGAFIDAEAFF. CDR3 DNA: TGTGCCAGCAGCTTAGGTCGACAGGGGGCTTTTATCGACGCTGAAGCTTTCTTT.

The J gene is TRBJ1-1, the V gene TRBV6-5; D uncertain. With 7 bases removed from V and 2 bases from J, the gap between germline ends came to 5 bases. Per the germline V gene, CDR1 is MNHEY and CDR2 is SVGAGI. The CDR3 runs to 11 residues. The CDR3 protein is CASTRNTEAFF. CDR3 coding DNA: TGTGCCAGCACTCGTAACACTGAAGCTTTCTTT.